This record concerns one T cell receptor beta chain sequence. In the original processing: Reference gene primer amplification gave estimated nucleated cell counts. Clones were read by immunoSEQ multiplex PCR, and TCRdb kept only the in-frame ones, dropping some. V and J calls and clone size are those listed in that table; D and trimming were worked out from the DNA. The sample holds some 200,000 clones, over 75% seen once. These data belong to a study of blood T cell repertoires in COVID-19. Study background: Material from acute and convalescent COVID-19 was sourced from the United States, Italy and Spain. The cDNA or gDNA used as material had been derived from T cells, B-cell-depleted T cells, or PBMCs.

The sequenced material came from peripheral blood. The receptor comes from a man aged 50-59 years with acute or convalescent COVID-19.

The CDR3 loop reads CASSQGKGQGYEQYF. The CDR3 nucleotides read TGCGCCAGCAGCCAAGGAAAGGGACAAGGATACGAGCAGTACTTC. V and J are TRBV4-1 and TRBJ2-7; D is perhaps TRBD1 (6 bases). Trimming stripped 1 base from V and 4 bases from J, with 14 bases between. Germline-derived CDR1 and CDR2 are MGHRA and YSYEKL. The CDR3 runs 15 residues.